Each of the 5 T cell receptor beta chains below was sequenced from the same sample in a study of shared clonotypes between healthy human individuals. Clones were sequenced by immunoSEQ multiplex PCR, and TCRdb holds only the in-frame ones, with some missing. The sample has roughly 450,000 clones, 70% to 80% seen once. Material for sequencing was PBMCs. All receptors derive from a woman aged 40 to 50 in good health. Some clones in this sample may be carry-over from other donors' samples.

The chain links TRBV7-9 to TRBJ2-5; D remains unclear. The J call may be mistaken, given a closer DNA end match to TRBJ2-7. This CDR3 has 17 residues. Germline V gene data show CDR1 as SEHNR and CDR2 as FQNEAQ (reference sequence). CDR3 coding DNA: TGTGCCAGCAGCTCAGATAGGCTGATGCAGGACTCCTACGAGCAGTACTTC. Translated, it gives CASSSDRLMQDSYEQYF.

This rearrangement joins TRBV7-2 to TRBJ2-5, with 8 nucleotides matching TRBD1. V lost 2 bases and J lost 2; bases outside the gene matches: 4. Germline CDR1 is SGHTA and CDR2 is FQGNSA. The CDR3 runs 15 residues. The DNA for the CDR3 is TGTGCCAGCAGCTTATCCAGGGGGCAACAAGAGACCCAGTACTTC. This encodes CASSLSRGQQETQYF.

This chain connects TRBV19 to TRBJ1-5; D uncertain. Trimming took off 5 bases at V and 1 base at J, with 12 bases between the two ends. There are 15 residues in the CDR3. Germline CDR1 LNHDA, CDR2 SQIVND (reference sequence). The CDR3 coding sequence is TGTGCCAGTAGTGAAGGGTCTCGGAGCAATCAGCCCCAGCATTTT. It yields the protein CASSEGSRSNQPQHF.

The chain uses TRBV10-3 and TRBJ1-1, with D tentatively TRBD1 (6 bases). From germline, CDR1 is ENHRY and CDR2 SYGVKD. Trimming pared 6 bases from V and 4 bases from J, leaving 9 bases between. The CDR3 loop spans 12 amino acids. The CDR3 DNA reads TGTGCCATCAGGGGAGGGGGCACTGAAGCTTTCTTT. Translation: CAIRGGGTEAFF.

The V call is TRBV7-3, the J call TRBJ2-3, with TRBD2 matching over 8 bases. The CDR3 runs to 16 residues. The V and J ends lost 2 bases and 11 bases, in that order; junction bases with no gene match: 15. Germline V CDR1 and CDR2: SGHTA, FQGTGA. The CDR3 bases are TGTGCCAGCAGCTTAGAGCTAGCGGGCCTGGATATGATGCAGTATTTT. This translates into CASSLELAGLDMMQYF.